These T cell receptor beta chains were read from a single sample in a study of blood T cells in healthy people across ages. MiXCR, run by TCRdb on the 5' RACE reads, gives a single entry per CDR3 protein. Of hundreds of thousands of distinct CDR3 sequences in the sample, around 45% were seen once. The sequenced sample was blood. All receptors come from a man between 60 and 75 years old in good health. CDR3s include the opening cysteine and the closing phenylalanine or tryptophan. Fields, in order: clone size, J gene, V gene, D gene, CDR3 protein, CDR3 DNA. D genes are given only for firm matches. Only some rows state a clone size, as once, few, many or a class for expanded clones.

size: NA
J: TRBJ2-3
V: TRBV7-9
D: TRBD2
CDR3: CASSFGGADTQYF
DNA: TGTGCCAGCAGCTTTGGGGGGGCAGATACGCAGTATTTT

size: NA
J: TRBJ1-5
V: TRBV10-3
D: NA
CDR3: CAISEQGGRQPQHF
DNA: TGTGCCATCAGTGAACAGGGAGGAAGGCAGCCCCAGCATTTT

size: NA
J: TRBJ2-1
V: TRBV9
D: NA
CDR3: CASSVGTENEQFF
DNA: TGTGCCAGCAGCGTGGGGACCGAGAATGAGCAGTTCTTC

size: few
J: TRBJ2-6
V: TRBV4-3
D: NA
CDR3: CASSQDLYPTNLRSGANVLTF
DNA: TGCGCCAGCAGCCAAGATTTGTACCCGACGAATTTACGATCTGGGGCCAACGTCCTGACTTTC

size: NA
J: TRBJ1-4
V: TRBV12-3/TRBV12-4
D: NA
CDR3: CASSFNGLREKLFF
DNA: TGTGCCAGCAGTTTCAACGGGCTCCGTGAAAAACTGTTTTTT

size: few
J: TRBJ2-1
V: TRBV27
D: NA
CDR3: CASSFTAPSYNEQFF
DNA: TGTGCCAGCAGTTTCACGGCGCCCTCCTACAATGAGCAGTTCTTC

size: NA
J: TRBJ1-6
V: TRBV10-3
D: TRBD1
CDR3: CAISEGTGGSPLHF
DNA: TGTGCCATCAGTGAGGGGACAGGGGGATCACCCCTCCACTTT

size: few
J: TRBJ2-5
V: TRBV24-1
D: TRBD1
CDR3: CATSDSGTGGRETQYF
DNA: TGTGCCACCAGTGACTCCGGGACAGGGGGCAGAGAGACCCAGTACTTC

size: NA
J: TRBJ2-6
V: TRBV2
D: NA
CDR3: CASSATGNGANVLTF
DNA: TGTGCCAGCAGTGCGACAGGTAATGGGGCCAACGTCCTGACTTTC

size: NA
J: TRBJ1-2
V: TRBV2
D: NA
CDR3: CASNLGGNYGYTF
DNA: TGTGCCAGCAACCTCGGGGGAAACTATGGCTACACCTTC